These T cell receptor beta chains were read from a single sample in a study of cytotoxic CD8 clonotypes in ibrutinib-treated CLL. Assay used: immunoSEQ multiplex PCR; TCRdb lists only in-frame clones, some missing. The data show about 160,000 clones, with roughly four fifths seen just once and around 2.1% held by the top ten. The input for sequencing was PBMCs, taken after 12 months of ibrutinib treatment. Every receptor here comes from a human donor with chronic lymphocytic leukemia. Each CDR3 is given with its conserved first and last residue. A D gene is named only where the DNA matches it firmly. Only part of the rows carry a size: once, few, many, or a class if the clone is expanded.

-	-	TRBV18	TRBJ2-3	TGTGCCAGCTCACCACCGGCTGGGGGTGGCACAGATACGCAGTATTTT	CASSPPAGGGTDTQYF
-	-	TRBV5-1	TRBJ2-3	TGCGCCAGCAGCTTGGGGGGGAGCACAGATACGCAGTATTTT	CASSLGGSTDTQYF
-	-	TRBV6-6	TRBJ2-5	TGTGCCAGCAGTTACTCGGGCCTCGGAGGAGAGACCCAGTACTTC	CASSYSGLGGETQYF
-	-	TRBV18	TRBJ1-5	TGTGCCAGCTCGGGGGGTGCTTTCAGCAATCAGCCCCAGCATTTT	CASSGGAFSNQPQHF
few	-	TRBV9	TRBJ2-5	TGTGCCAGCAGCGTAGGGGTGGGGACCCAGTACTTC	CASSVGVGTQYF
-	TRBD1	TRBV7-9	TRBJ2-2	TGTGCCAGCGCCGACCGGGACAGGGGTCACACCGGGGAGCTGTTTTTT	CASADRDRGHTGELFF
-	TRBD1	TRBV19	TRBJ1-2	TGTGCCAGTAGTATCGGACAGGGGGCAGATGGCTACACCTTC	CASSIGQGADGYTF
-	TRBD1	TRBV15	TRBJ2-7	TGTGCCACCAGCAAGGGGGCAAACTCCTACGAGCAGTACTTC	CATSKGANSYEQYF
-	TRBD1	TRBV9	TRBJ1-1	TGTGCCAGCAGCCCCCAAACCGGACAGGGCATGAACACTGAAGCTTTCTTT	CASSPQTGQGMNTEAFF
-	-	TRBV5-1	TRBJ1-6	TGCGCCAGCAGCTCAAAAAGACCGGGGGATTCCTATAATTCACCCCTCCACTTT	CASSSKRPGDSYNSPLHF
-	TRBD1	TRBV7-2	TRBJ2-1	TGTGCCAGCAGCGCACCAGGGGGCATGAATGAGCAGTTCTTC	CASSAPGGMNEQFF
-	-	TRBV7-8	TRBJ1-1	TGTGCCAGCAGCTTAAAAGCGAACACTGAAGCTTTCTTT	CASSLKANTEAFF
-	TRBD2	TRBV6-6	TRBJ2-7	TGTGCCAGCAGAGATAGCGGGAGCTCCTACGAGCAGTACTTC	CASRDSGSSYEQYF
few	-	TRBV9	TRBJ1-1	TGTGCCAGCAGCGTAGATGGGGCGCGGACTGAAGCTTTCTTT	CASSVDGARTEAFF
few	-	TRBV28	TRBJ1-3	TGTGCCAGCAGTGGGCAGGACACCATATATTTT	CASSGQDTIYF
-	-	TRBV7-2	TRBJ1-5	TGTGCCAGCAGCTTAGGGGGGTCTGTAGGCAATCAGCCCCAGCATTTT	CASSLGGSVGNQPQHF
-	-	TRBV9	TRBJ2-1	TGTGCCAGCAATCGGGCGGCCGAACGCAATGAGCAGTTCTTC	CASNRAAERNEQFF
-	TRBD1	TRBV6-6	TRBJ2-7	TGTGCCAGCAGATGGGGACAGGCCTCCTACGAGCAGTACTTC	CASRWGQASYEQYF
-	TRBD1	TRBV7-9	TRBJ2-3	TGTGCCAGCAGCTTAGCGCTAGGGGGACAGAGCACAGATACGCAGTATTTT	CASSLALGGQSTDTQYF
once	-	TRBV6-6	TRBJ2-5	TGTGCCAGCATGAGATCGTACCAAGAGACCCAGTACTTC	CASMRSYQETQYF
-	TRBD1	TRBV7-2	TRBJ1-4	TGTGCCAGCAGCTTAGGGACAGGGGGCCGTGAAAAACTGTTTTTT	CASSLGTGGREKLFF
once	TRBD1	TRBV7-9	TRBJ2-1	TGTGCCAGCAGCGTTAGGGACAGGGGTAACTACAATGAGCAGTTCTTC	CASSVRDRGNYNEQFF
-	TRBD1	TRBV7-9	TRBJ1-1	TGTGCCAGCAGCTTAGGGGGACAGATGAACACTGAAGCTTTCTTT	CASSLGGQMNTEAFF
few	TRBD1	TRBV18	TRBJ1-3	TGTGCCAGCTCACGGGACAGGGTGAACTCTGGAAACACCATATATTTT	CASSRDRVNSGNTIYF
-	TRBD1	TRBV19	TRBJ1-1	TGTGCCAGCCAAAAGACAGGGGGTTTGTTGAACACTGAAGCTTTCTTT	CASQKTGGLLNTEAFF
-	-	TRBV28	TRBJ2-5	TGTGCCAGCAGTTTCATGGACACAAACCAAGAGACCCAGTACTTC	CASSFMDTNQETQYF
once	-	TRBV29-1	TRBJ2-1	TGCAGCGTTGCTGTAAACAATGAGCAGTTCTTC	CSVAVNNEQFF
few	-	TRBV7-6	TRBJ1-1	TGTGCCAGCAGCTTAGCGGGGAACACTGAAGCTTTCTTT	CASSLAGNTEAFF
-	-	TRBV5-1	TRBJ1-2	TGCGCCAGCGGGAGGTCGGATGACTATGGCTACACCTTC	CASGRSDDYGYTF
-	TRBD2	TRBV28	TRBJ2-1	TGTGCCAGCAGTTCAGGACTAGTTTTAGCCTACAATGAGCAGTTCTTC	CASSSGLVLAYNEQFF
-	-	TRBV5-1	TRBJ2-5	TGCGCCAGCAGCTTGGCAGGCATTTGGGTACAAGAGACCCAGTACTTC	CASSLAGIWVQETQYF
-	-	TRBV27	TRBJ1-3	TGTGCCAGCAGTCTACAGGGCTCTGGAAACACCATATATTTT	CASSLQGSGNTIYF
-	-	TRBV19	TRBJ2-2	TGTGCCAGTAGTAGACGACGCGCTATGGTCCCGAACACCGGGGAGCTGTTTTTT	CASSRRRAMVPNTGELFF
-	-	TRBV5-6	TRBJ2-5	TGTGCCAGCACTGCTAGGGGTTTTGAGACCCAGTACTTC	CASTARGFETQYF
-	-	TRBV27	TRBJ1-1	TGTGCCAGCAGTTCCCCGGGAGGGGGCACTGAAGCTTTCTTT	CASSSPGGGTEAFF
-	-	TRBV9	TRBJ2-2	TGTGCCAGCAGCGTAGGTCCAGGGGGGACCGGGGAGCTGTTTTTT	CASSVGPGGTGELFF
-	TRBD2	TRBV13	TRBJ2-1	TGTGCCAGCAGCGGACCCTGGCTAGCGGGCACTGGCTACAATGAGCAGTTCTTC	CASSGPWLAGTGYNEQFF
-	TRBD1	TRBV19	TRBJ1-2	TGTGCCAGTAGTATCCGCCAGGACAGGGTTCTATATGGCTACACCTTC	CASSIRQDRVLYGYTF
-	-	TRBV2	TRBJ2-5	TGTGCCAGCAAAGGAAGGACGGGAGCCCAAGAGACCCAGTACTTC	CASKGRTGAQETQYF
-	-	TRBV6-5	TRBJ2-7	TGTGCCAGCAGTCCCGGGACTGGGCGCTACGAGCAGTACTTC	CASSPGTGRYEQYF
-	TRBD1	TRBV18	TRBJ2-7	TGTGCCAGCTCACGACAGGGATTGTACGAGCAGTACTTC	CASSRQGLYEQYF
-	TRBD1	TRBV11-3	TRBJ1-4	TGTGCCAGCAGCCAAATCGGGACAGAACATAATGAAAAACTGTTTTTT	CASSQIGTEHNEKLFF
-	-	TRBV19	TRBJ2-5	TGTGCCAGTAGTATAACCGGGCAGGGGAAGACCCAGTACTTC	CASSITGQGKTQYF
-	-	TRBV7-9	TRBJ2-3	TGTGCCAGCAGCTTAGAGGGACGGACAGATACGCAGTATTTT	CASSLEGRTDTQYF
once	-	TRBV28	TRBJ1-2	TGTGCCAGCAGTTTCGGGGGCTTGGTCTATGGCTACACCTTC	CASSFGGLVYGYTF
-	-	TRBV5-1	TRBJ1-1	TGCGCCAGCAGCTCCCAGGTAGGGATGGCTGAAGCTTTCTTT	CASSSQVGMAEAFF
-	TRBD1	TRBV7-2	TRBJ1-1	TGTGCCAGCAGCTCAAGACAGGGGGCGGGAACTGAAGCTTTCTTT	CASSSRQGAGTEAFF
-	TRBD1	TRBV7-6	TRBJ2-2	TGTGCCAGCAGCCCCGGGACAGGGGGCCTCGGGGAGCTGTTTTTT	CASSPGTGGLGELFF